This T cell receptor beta chain was sequenced during a study of OX40 agonist ivuxolimab in advanced cancers. The protocol was immunoSEQ multiplex PCR, while the TCRdb copy is restricted to in-frame clones and leaves out a portion. In the table there are 65,000 to 90,000 clones, roughly 90% of which are singletons. The CDR3 sequence is 18 residues long. The germline gives CDR1 LGHNA, CDR2 YSLEER. After removal of 5 bases from V and 0 bases from J, the junction contained 14 bases not matched to a gene. At cycle 4 day 1, cycle 7 day 1, and baseline, blood was sampled. The material was CD4+ or CD8+ T cells sorted from blood, obtained in a trial of the OX40 agonist ivuxolimab. The clonotype comes from an adult with an advanced solid tumor such as melanoma, head and neck, liver or kidney cancer. This chain connects TRBV4-3 to TRBJ2-3; the match to TRBD1 covers 7 bases. The CDR3 reads CASSDGGPRGSSTDTQYF. The DNA of the CDR3 is TGCGCCAGCAGCGACGGTGGGCCCAGGGGGTCTAGCACAGATACGCAGTATTTT.